These 25 T cell receptor beta chains share one sample of origin, sequenced in a study of cytomegalovirus exposure and HLA in healthy donors. PCR primers comprised 60 Vbeta and 13 Jbeta primers. TCRdb's copy holds only in-frame clones and misses some; the assay was immunoSEQ multiplex PCR. The table has some 140,000 clones, over 65% seen once. The source material was PBMCs. All receptors derive from a man aged 40-55 years in good health and CMV-seronegative.

The chain uses TRBV27 and TRBJ2-1; 7 positions match TRBD1. CDR1 is MNHEY, CDR2 SMNVEV, per germline (reference sequence). The junction had 10 bases not matched to a gene; V was cut back by 6 bases and J by 8 bases. The length of the CDR3 is 14 residues. The DNA of the CDR3 is TGTGCCAGCAGAGTCACAGGGGTGGGGTATGAGCAGTTCTTC. Translated, it gives CASRVTGVGYEQFF.

This chain connects TRBV6-6 to TRBJ2-7, with TRBD2 matching over 8 bases. V lost 8 bases, J lost 6 bases, and 12 bases stayed unmatched. Germline-derived CDR1 and CDR2 are MNHNY and SVGAGI (reference sequence). This CDR3 spans 14 amino acids. The CDR3 sequence is CASAPGGERGEQYF. Here the CDR3 DNA reads TGTGCCAGCGCCCCGGGGGGGGAAAGAGGCGAGCAGTACTTC.

The V call is TRBV6-6, the J call TRBJ1-2, with a possible D match to TRBD1 (6 bases). The CDR3 consists of 16 residues. The V end lost 2 bases, the J end lost 4 bases, and 17 bases lay between the germline ends. Germline CDR1 and CDR2: MNHNY and SVGAGI (reference sequence). CDR3 DNA: TGTGCCAGCAGTTACCCCCACAGGGTACCTATCTATGGCTACACCTTC. Its protein is CASSYPHRVPIYGYTF.

V gene TRBV9 combines with J gene TRBJ2-5; D might be TRBD1 (5 bases). Trimming removed 4 bases at V and 5 bases at J, with 18 bases between. Germline values: CDR1 SGDLS, CDR2 YYNGEE. CDR3 size: 15 residues. CDR3 DNA sequence: TGTGCCAGCAGCCAAGACAGTGCGTCTCTGGAGACCCAGTACTTC. This codes for CASSQDSASLETQYF.

The chain combines TRBV5-1 with TRBJ2-1; possible D gene TRBD2, 5 bases. Germline values: CDR1 SGHRS, CDR2 YFSETQ. There are 14 residues in the CDR3. V dropped 4 bases and J dropped 9 bases, with 17 bases sitting between them. The CDR3 region has the DNA TGCGCCAGCAGCAAGGACCCACTAGGGTCTGAGCAGTTCTTC. Amino acids: CASSKDPLGSEQFF. The full variable domain, with the rest looked up from reference TRBV5-1 and TRBJ2-1, is KAGVTQTPRYLIKTRGQQVTLSCSPISGHRSVSWYQQTPGQGLQFLFEYFSETQRNKGNFPGRFSGRQFSNSRSEMNVSTLELGDSALYLCASSKDPLGSEQFFGPGTRLTVL.

The chain is built from TRBV28 and TRBJ1-5; 8 bases line up with TRBD1. Germline V gene data show CDR1 as MDHEN and CDR2 as SYDVKM. The CDR3 consists of 17 residues. V dropped 4 bases and J dropped 3; count of bases not matched to a gene: 11. The CDR3 bases are TGTGCCAGCAGTTCCATCCCGCAGGGGGCCCTCAATCAGCCCCAGCATTTT. Its translation: CASSSIPQGALNQPQHF.

This clone was picked up a small number of times. V and J are TRBV7-2 and TRBJ2-2, with 10 bases identical to TRBD2. From germline, CDR1 is SGHTA and CDR2 FQGNSA. The junction had 6 bases not matched to a gene; V was cut back by 4 bases and J by 4 bases. The CDR3 has 16 amino acids. The CDR3 DNA follows: TGTGCCAGCAGCTCCACTAGCGGGGCTTCCACCGGGGAGCTGTTTTTT. This gives the protein CASSSTSGASTGELFF.

The V call is TRBV19, the J call TRBJ1-2; tentatively, D is TRBD1 (6 bases). V gave up 6 bases and J gave up 8 bases, with 19 bases separating them. The CDR3 spans 14 residues. The germline V gene has CDR1 LNHDA and CDR2 SQIVND (reference sequence). This CDR3 reads CASSRGYGLGGYTF. In nucleotides, the CDR3 is TGTGCCAGTAGCAGGGGCTACGGACTAGGGGGCTACACCTTC.

The chain carries TRBV9 and TRBJ2-1; 9 bases align to TRBD2. Germline V gene lookup returns CDR1 SGDLS and CDR2 YYNGEE. CDR3 length: 13 amino acids. The junction had 7 bases not matched to a gene; V was cut back by 0 bases and J by 15 bases. For the CDR3, the DNA is TGTGCCAGCAGCGTAGTAACTAGCGGGCGTATGTTCTTC. It codes for CASSVVTSGRMFF.

The chain employs TRBV4-3 and TRBJ2-7, with D unresolved. Germline CDR1 is LGHNA and CDR2 is YSLEER. The V end lost 0 bases, the J end lost 2 bases, and 5 bases lay between the germline ends. The CDR3 sequence is 13 residues long. CDR3 DNA sequence: TGCGCCAGCAGCCAAGACAGAACCTACGAGCAGTACTTC. The encoded protein is CASSQDRTYEQYF.

The chain employs TRBV4-1 and TRBJ2-1; 9 bases agree with TRBD2. Germline V gene data show CDR1 as MGHRA and CDR2 as YSYEKL. The CDR3 is 17 residues long. The J segment lost 1 base and the V segment lost 0 bases, leaving 4 bases of the junction unmatched. The CDR3 reads CASSQEPSGESYNEQFF. CDR3 DNA: TGCGCCAGCAGCCAAGAGCCTAGCGGGGAATCCTACAATGAGCAGTTCTTC.

This clone has only a few counts. The chain carries TRBV2 and TRBJ1-4; a possible D gene is TRBD1 (5 bases). Germline V CDR1 and CDR2: SNHLY, FYNNEI. V was trimmed by 6 bases and J by 0 bases, leaving 8 bases between them. CDR3 length: 14 amino acids. The CDR3 nucleotides are TGTGCCAGCAGCGCGGGGGCAACTAATGAAAAACTGTTTTTT. The encoded protein is CASSAGATNEKLFF.

The chain couples TRBV25-1 to TRBJ2-1, with a possible D match to TRBD2 (6 bases). The ends were cut back, 5 bases at V and 5 bases at J, with 13 bases in the middle. Germline CDR1 MGHDK, CDR2 SYGVNS. The CDR3 totals 14 residues. CDR3 DNA: TGTGCCAGCAGTAAATGGGACTTAAACAATGAGCAGTTCTTC. Translating it yields CASSKWDLNNEQFF.

V gene TRBV4-1 combines with J gene TRBJ1-6; D call uncertain. Trimming took off 1 base at V and 0 bases at J, with 10 bases between the two ends. The CDR3 length is 17 residues. Germline V gene sequence: CDR1 MGHRA, CDR2 YSYEKL. The CDR3 DNA is TGCGCCAGCAGCCAAGCCTCAGTACACTCCTATAATTCACCCCTCCACTTT. Its protein product is CASSQASVHSYNSPLHF.

The CDR3 loop is CASSWTGARYEQYF. The CDR3, as DNA: TGTGCCAGCAGCTGGACAGGGGCTCGGTACGAGCAGTACTTC. This sequence joins TRBV5-8 and TRBJ2-7; 9 bases match TRBD1. The CDR3 is 14 residues long. The V gene end was trimmed by 3 bases and the J gene end by 4 bases; junction bases not matched to a gene: 5. The germline CDR1 and CDR2 sequences are SGHTS and YDEGEE.

The CDR3 region has the DNA TGTGCCAGCAGCCAACCGGGACAGGGGAACACCATATATTTT. Amino acids: CASSQPGQGNTIYF. The genes are TRBV7-9 and TRBJ1-3; 10 bases agree with TRBD1. Germline CDR1 SEHNR, CDR2 FQNEAQ (reference sequence). Trimming at V came to 5 bases and at J to 7 bases, leaving 5 bases not matched to a gene. This CDR3 has 14 amino acids.

The V call is TRBV27, the J call TRBJ1-1; perhaps TRBD1 as D (5 bases). CDR1 is MNHEY, CDR2 SMNVEV, per germline (reference sequence). V lost 6 bases and J lost 3, with 11 bases in between. The CDR3 runs to 13 residues. The CDR3 region is CASSRDRYTEAFF. The CDR3 DNA reads TGTGCCAGCAGCCGCGACAGATACACTGAAGCTTTCTTT.

The rearrangement uses TRBV28 and TRBJ2-7, with D hard to call. The V gene's germline CDR1 is MDHEN and CDR2 SYDVKM. Trimming stripped 4 bases from V and 0 bases from J, with 4 bases between. There are 12 residues in the CDR3. CDR3 residues: CASSSSSYEQYF. As DNA, the CDR3 is TGTGCCAGCAGTTCGAGCTCCTACGAGCAGTACTTC.

Concerning this clone: This specimen includes other DNA sequences encoding the same CDR3. This chain uses TRBV28 with TRBJ2-7, with D unclear. Germline V gene data show CDR1 as MDHEN and CDR2 as SYDVKM. CDR3 length: 12 amino acids. The V end was cut by 1 base, the J end by 2 bases, with 3 bases between. The CDR3 loop reads CASSLSAYEQYF. The CDR3 DNA is TGTGCCAGCAGTTTATCAGCCTACGAGCAGTACTTC.

CDR3 sequence reads: CASSYSTASGMGEQYF. For the CDR3, the DNA is TGTGCCAGCAGTTACTCGACGGCTAGCGGGATGGGGGAGCAGTACTTC. The chain has TRBV6-5 and TRBJ2-5; the match to TRBD2 covers 9 bases. Unmatched junction bases numbered 13, after V lost 0 bases and J lost 11 bases. The CDR3 has 16 amino acids. The germline CDR1 and CDR2 sequences are MNHEY and SVGAGI.

This chain uses TRBV4-3 with TRBJ1-2; 10 bases align to TRBD1. Looked up from germline, CDR1 is LGHNA and CDR2 is YSLEER. The length of the CDR3 is 14 residues. Trimming took 4 bases from V and 8 from J; bases not matched to a gene: 7. In DNA form, the CDR3 reads TGCGCCAGCAGCCTCGGACAGGGGGAAGGGGGCTACACCTTC. Amino acids: CASSLGQGEGGYTF.

The V call is TRBV29-1, the J call TRBJ1-3; no reliable D call. This CDR3 has 12 amino acids. Germline V CDR1 and CDR2: SQVTM, ANQGSEA. V was clipped by 2 bases and J by 2 bases, with 4 bases between them. The CDR3 sequence: CSVETAGNTIYF. The DNA for the CDR3 is TGCAGCGTTGAAACAGCTGGAAACACCATATATTTT.

The chain is built from TRBV7-2 and TRBJ2-5; possibly TRBD1 for D (6 bases). The CDR3 length is 17 residues. The ends were cut back, 5 bases at V and 4 bases at J, with 23 bases in the middle. CDR1 and CDR2 (germline): SGHTA, FQGNSA. The CDR3 is CASSPEGQGSLLETQYF. The CDR3 DNA follows: TGTGCCAGCAGCCCCGAGGGGCAGGGGAGTCTCCTAGAGACCCAGTACTTC.

The rearrangement joins TRBV7-6 to TRBJ2-3; TRBD2 matches at 9 bases. V gave up 5 bases and J gave up 5 bases; unmatched junction bases: 14. The CDR3 has 17 amino acids. The germline V gene encodes CDR1 SGHVS and CDR2 FNYEAQ. This chain's CDR3 is CASSPSWAGGPGDTQYF. The CDR3 DNA is TGTGCCAGCAGCCCGAGCTGGGCGGGAGGGCCAGGAGATACGCAGTATTTT.

The rearrangement links TRBV6-5 to TRBJ1-2; D is ambiguous. Trimming pared 1 base from V and 2 bases from J, leaving 8 bases between. The germline V gene encodes CDR1 MNHEY and CDR2 SVGAGI. The CDR3 spans 14 residues. The CDR3 nucleotides read TGTGCCAGCAGTTACTTTCAGTACAACTATGGCTACACCTTC. This sequence encodes CASSYFQYNYGYTF.